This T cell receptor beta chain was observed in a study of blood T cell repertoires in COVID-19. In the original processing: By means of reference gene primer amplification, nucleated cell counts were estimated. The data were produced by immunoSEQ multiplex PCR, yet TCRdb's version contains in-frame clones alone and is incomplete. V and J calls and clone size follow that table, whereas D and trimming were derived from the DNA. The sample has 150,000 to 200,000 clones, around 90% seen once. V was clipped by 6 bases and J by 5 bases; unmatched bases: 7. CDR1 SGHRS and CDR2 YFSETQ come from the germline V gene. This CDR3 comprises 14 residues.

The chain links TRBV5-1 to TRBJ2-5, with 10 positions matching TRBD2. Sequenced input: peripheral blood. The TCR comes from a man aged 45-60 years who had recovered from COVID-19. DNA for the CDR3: TGCGCCAGCAACCAGCGGGGGGGCGTGGAGACCCAGTACTTC. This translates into CASNQRGGVETQYF.